The 10 T cell receptor beta chains below were found in one sample sequenced in a study of lymphopenia after photon versus proton radiotherapy. Generated by immunoSEQ multiplex PCR, the TCRdb table keeps only in-frame clones and is missing some. Of about 16,000 clones in the sample, around nine tenths were seen once. The source material was peripheral blood, sampled from a patient treated with proton-based radiotherapy. The receptors were sampled from a woman aged 55 to 70 with cholangiocarcinoma. Some clones in this sample may be carry-over from other donors' samples.

The chain recombines TRBV7-8 with TRBJ1-5; TRBD1 matches 8 bases. The V gene's germline CDR1 is SGHVS and CDR2 FQNEAQ. This CDR3 region has 16 residues. With V trimmed by 3 bases and J by 4 bases, 8 bases remained unmatched. The CDR3 bases are TGTGCCAGCAGCTTTACGACAGGGGCCCTAAATCAGCCCCAGCATTTT. It specifies CASSFTTGALNQPQHF.

This chain links TRBV27 with TRBJ2-5; TRBD2 might be the D (6 bases). Trimming took 5 bases from V and 4 from J, leaving 14 bases between them. The CDR3 length is 14 residues. Germline V gene lookup returns CDR1 MNHEY and CDR2 SMNVEV (reference sequence). The CDR3 DNA follows: TGTGCCAGCAGTACCCCGGGCGGGACAGAGACCCAGTACTTC. Protein: CASSTPGGTETQYF.

This clone occurred once. The V gene is TRBV5-4, the J gene TRBJ1-1; D ambiguous. The CDR3 length is 15 residues. V was trimmed by 1 base and J by 3 bases, leaving 13 bases between them. Germline V CDR1 and CDR2: SGHNT, YYREEE (reference sequence). The CDR3 protein is CASSLSGKKDTEAFF. CDR3 DNA sequence: TGTGCCAGCAGCTTGTCGGGGAAGAAGGACACTGAAGCTTTCTTT.

This sequence joins TRBV6-6 and TRBJ1-2; TRBD1 is a possible D gene (6 bases). Trimming left V 6 bases short and J 4 bases short, with 15 bases between. The CDR3 runs 14 residues. Germline V gives CDR1 MNHNY, CDR2 SVGAGI (reference sequence). The CDR3 sequence is CASSYRGQAYGYTF. CDR3 DNA: TGTGCCAGCAGCTATCGGGGACAAGCCTATGGCTACACCTTC.

The rearrangement links TRBV27 to TRBJ1-5; 9 bases fit TRBD1. The V segment lost 1 base and the J segment 4 bases; nucleotides outside the gene matches: 5. Germline loops: CDR1 MNHEY, CDR2 SMNVEV (reference sequence). The CDR3 is 16 residues long. The CDR3 sequence: CASSLYATGGNQPQHF. The DNA of the CDR3 is TGTGCCAGCAGTTTATACGCGACAGGGGGTAATCAGCCCCAGCATTTT.

The J gene is TRBJ1-2, the V gene TRBV28; 9 nucleotides align to TRBD1. The CDR3 spans 14 residues. Per the germline V gene, CDR1 is MDHEN and CDR2 is SYDVKM. The junction had 12 bases not matched to a gene; V was cut back by 8 bases and J by 8 bases. This chain's CDR3 is CASVLDRGGTGYTF. The CDR3 nucleotides read TGTGCCAGCGTACTGGACAGGGGCGGGACCGGCTACACCTTC.

This chain links TRBV5-1 with TRBJ2-5, with D unresolved. This CDR3 region has 13 residues. Germline assignment: CDR1 SGHRS and CDR2 YFSETQ. With 0 bases removed from V and 5 bases from J, the gap between germline ends came to 8 bases. CDR3 amino acids: CASSLADRETQYF. The DNA of the CDR3 is TGCGCCAGCAGCTTGGCCGACCGGGAGACCCAGTACTTC.

The chain joins TRBV5-4 to TRBJ2-2, with 7 bases that match TRBD1. The CDR3 has 15 amino acids. V lost 4 bases to trimming and J lost 0 bases; unmatched junction nucleotides: 3. Germline CDR1 is SGHNT and CDR2 is YYREEE (reference sequence). Here the CDR3 DNA reads TGTGCCAGCAGCATAGACAGGGCGAACACCGGGGAGCTGTTTTTT. It encodes CASSIDRANTGELFF. The full variable domain, with the rest looked up from reference TRBV5-4 and TRBJ2-2, is ETGVTQSPTHLIKTRGQQVTLRCSSQSGHNTVSWYQQALGQGPQFIFQYYREEENGRGNFPPRFSGLQFPNYSSELNVNALELDDSALYLCASSIDRANTGELFFGEGSRLTVL.

The V call is TRBV18, the J call TRBJ1-6, with 9 bases matching TRBD1. The CDR3 sequence is 16 residues long. The ends lost 1 base at V and 7 bases at J; junction bases unmatched: 5. Germline CDR1 and CDR2: KGHSH and LQKENI. CDR3 amino acids: CASSPRVDRGNSPLHF. Written as DNA, the CDR3 is TGTGCCAGCTCACCACGCGTCGACAGGGGGAATTCACCCCTCCACTTT.

The rearrangement links TRBV7-2 to TRBJ2-4; TRBD2 matches 9 bases. The CDR3 is made up of 19 amino acids. Germline V gene sequence: CDR1 SGHTA, CDR2 FQGNSA. The junction had 10 bases not matched to a gene; V was cut back by 1 base and J by 0 bases. CDR3 in amino acids: CASSLDSGASGVAKNIQYF. The CDR3 DNA reads TGTGCCAGCAGCTTAGATTCTGGGGCTAGCGGGGTAGCCAAAAACATTCAGTACTTC. The full variable domain, completed using reference TRBV7-2 and TRBJ2-4, is GAGVSQSPSNKVTEKGKDVELRCDPISGHTALYWYRQSLGQGLEFLIYFQGNSAPDKSGLPSDRFSAERTGGSVSTLTIQRTQQEDSAVYLCASSLDSGASGVAKNIQYFGAGTRLSVL.